This TCR beta chain was identified in a study of human T cells and chemical hapten exposure. Looking at the study overall: Predominantly women, the patients had alopecia areata, totalis or universalis.

Time point noted: pre-sensitization, week 0. The treatment was: therapeutic diphenylcyclopropenone sensitization with weekly scalp DPC. Study results and limitations: The immune response of these alopecia patients might not match healthy individuals'. Against controls, expanded TCRs gave rise to significantly more large CDR3 similarity clusters. After DPC sensitization, TCRs above 1 in 1000 frequency showed no change.

TCRdb recomputed calls from the RACE reads with MiXCR, one row per CDR3 protein. The sample includes about 61,000 distinct CDR3 sequences, 5.5% to 7.5% of them seen just once. In its sample, this clonotype was seen many times. What it binds is unknown. The CDR3 runs to 16 residues. V lost 1 base and J 3 bases, leaving 15 bases between the germline ends. Germline V gene lookup returns CDR1 SGHTA and CDR2 FQGTGA. This material consisted of whole blood, taken in connection with sensitization to the hapten diphenylcyclopropenone (DPC). The sequence was collected from a woman in her 30s with alopecia areata. Some clones in this sample may be carry-over from other donors' samples. The rearrangement joins TRBV7-3 to TRBJ1-1; D remains unclear. CDR3 sequence (DNA): TGTGCCAGCAGCTTAATGCGAAAGGGAAGGGACACTGAAGCTTTCTTT. This encodes CASSLMRKGRDTEAFF.